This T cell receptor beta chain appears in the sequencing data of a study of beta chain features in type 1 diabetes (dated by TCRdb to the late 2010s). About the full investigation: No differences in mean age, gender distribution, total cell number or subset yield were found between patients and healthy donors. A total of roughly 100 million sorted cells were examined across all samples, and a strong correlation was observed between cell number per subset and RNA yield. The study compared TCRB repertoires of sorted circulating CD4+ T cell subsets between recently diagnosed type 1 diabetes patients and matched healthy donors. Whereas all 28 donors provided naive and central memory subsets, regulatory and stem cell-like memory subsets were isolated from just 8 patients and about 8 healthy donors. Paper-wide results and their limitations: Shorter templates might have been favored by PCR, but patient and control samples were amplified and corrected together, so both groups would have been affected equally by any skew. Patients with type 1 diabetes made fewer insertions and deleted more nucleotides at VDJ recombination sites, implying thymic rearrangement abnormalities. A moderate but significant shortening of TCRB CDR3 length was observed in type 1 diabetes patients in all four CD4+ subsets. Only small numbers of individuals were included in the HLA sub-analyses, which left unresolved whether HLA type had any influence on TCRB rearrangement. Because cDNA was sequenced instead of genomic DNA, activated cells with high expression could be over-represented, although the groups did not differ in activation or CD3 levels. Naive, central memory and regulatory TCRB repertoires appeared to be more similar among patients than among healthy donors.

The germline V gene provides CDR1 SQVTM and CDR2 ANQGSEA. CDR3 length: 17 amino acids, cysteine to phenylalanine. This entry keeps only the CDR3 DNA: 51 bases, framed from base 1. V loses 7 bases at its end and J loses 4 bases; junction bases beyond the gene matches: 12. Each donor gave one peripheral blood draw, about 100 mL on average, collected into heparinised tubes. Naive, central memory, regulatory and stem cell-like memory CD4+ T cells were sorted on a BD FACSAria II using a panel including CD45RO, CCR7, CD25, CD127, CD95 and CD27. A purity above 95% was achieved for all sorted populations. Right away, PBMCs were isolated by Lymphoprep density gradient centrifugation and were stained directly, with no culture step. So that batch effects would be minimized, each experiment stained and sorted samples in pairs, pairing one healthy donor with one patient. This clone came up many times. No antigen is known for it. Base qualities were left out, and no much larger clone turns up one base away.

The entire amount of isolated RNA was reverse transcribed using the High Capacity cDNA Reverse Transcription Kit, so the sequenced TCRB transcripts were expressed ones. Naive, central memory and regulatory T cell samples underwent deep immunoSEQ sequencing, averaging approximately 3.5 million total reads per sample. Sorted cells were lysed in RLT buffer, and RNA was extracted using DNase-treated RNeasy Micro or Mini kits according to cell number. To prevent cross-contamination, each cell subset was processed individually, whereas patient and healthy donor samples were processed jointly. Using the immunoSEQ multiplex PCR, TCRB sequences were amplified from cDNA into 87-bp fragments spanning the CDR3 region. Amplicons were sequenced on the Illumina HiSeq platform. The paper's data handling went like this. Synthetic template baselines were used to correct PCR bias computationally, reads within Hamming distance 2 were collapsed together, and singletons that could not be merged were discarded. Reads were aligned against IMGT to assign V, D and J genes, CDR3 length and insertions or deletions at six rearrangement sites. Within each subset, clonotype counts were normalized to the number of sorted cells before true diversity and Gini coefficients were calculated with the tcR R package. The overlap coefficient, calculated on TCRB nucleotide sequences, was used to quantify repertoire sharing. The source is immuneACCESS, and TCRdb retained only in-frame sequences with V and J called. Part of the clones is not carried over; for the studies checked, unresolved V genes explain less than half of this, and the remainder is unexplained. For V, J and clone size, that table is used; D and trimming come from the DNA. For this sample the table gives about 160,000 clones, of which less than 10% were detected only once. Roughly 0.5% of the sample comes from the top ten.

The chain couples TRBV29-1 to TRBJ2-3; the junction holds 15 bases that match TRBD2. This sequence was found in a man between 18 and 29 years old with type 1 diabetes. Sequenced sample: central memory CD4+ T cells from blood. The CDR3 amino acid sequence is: CSAGLAGGRSGSDTQYF. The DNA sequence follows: TGCAGCGCCGGACTAGCGGGGGGGCGTTCAGGTTCAGATACGCAGTATTTT.